Below, 11 T cell receptor beta chains from the same sample are listed, as sequenced in a study of blood T cell repertoires in COVID-19. The method was immunoSEQ multiplex PCR; TCRdb's version includes in-frame clones alone and lacks a portion of them. Seen here are tens of thousands of clones, 65% to 90% observed once, and the top ten hold 2.5% to 3%. The sequenced sample consisted of peripheral blood. These receptor sequences come from a woman over 75 with COVID-19, enrolled during active disease.

The chain carries TRBV28 and TRBJ1-1; 10 bases match TRBD1. After removal of 7 bases from V and 1 base from J, the junction contained 6 bases not matched to a gene. Germline V CDR1 and CDR2: MDHEN, SYDVKM. CDR3 size: 15 residues. CDR3 sequence reads: CASIGTGDRNTEAFF. The CDR3 nucleotides are TGTGCCAGCATTGGGACAGGGGATAGGAACACTGAAGCTTTCTTT.

The chain links TRBV3-1 (or the pseudogene TRBV3-2) to TRBJ2-7; D perhaps matches TRBD1 (6 bases). The CDR3 length is 14 residues. Trimming removed 6 bases at V and 5 bases at J, with 17 bases between. Germline V CDR1 and CDR2: LGHDT, YNNKEL (reference sequence). CDR3: CASRSGGAGHEQYF. The CDR3 DNA reads TGTGCCAGCAGGTCTGGGGGCGCGGGCCACGAGCAGTACTTC.

Only a few counts were recorded for this clone. In nucleotides, the CDR3 is TGTGCCAGTAGTACCTCGGCGCGGGGCTATGGCTACACCTTC. Encoded protein: CASSTSARGYGYTF. The V and J genes are TRBV19 and TRBJ1-2, with D unclear. Germline CDR1 reads LNHDA; CDR2 reads SQIVND (reference sequence). The CDR3 runs 14 residues. V lost 4 bases and J 4 bases, leaving 13 bases between the germline ends.

The chain has TRBV10-3 and TRBJ2-7, with TRBD2 as a possible D gene (6 bases). Trimming shortened V by 6 bases and J by 6 bases, and 15 bases separated the two germline ends. The CDR3 sequence is 13 residues long. Germline CDR1 and CDR2: ENHRY and SYGVKD. CDR3 bases: TGTGCCATCAGCCGGGACGGGGGACGCGAGCAGTACTTC. This codes for CAISRDGGREQYF.

This clone has just a few counts. The gene calls are TRBV5-1 and TRBJ2-2; D is possibly TRBD2 (5 bases). Germline assignment: CDR1 SGHRS and CDR2 YFSETQ. V was trimmed by 4 bases and J by 3 bases, leaving 16 bases between them. This CDR3 is 16 amino acids long. The DNA for the CDR3 is TGCGCCAGCAGCCGGGAAACCGGGATCTACACCGGGGAGCTGTTTTTT. Residues: CASSRETGIYTGELFF.

The chain links TRBV19 to TRBJ2-2, with D possibly TRBD1 on 5 matching bases. Trimming removed 3 bases at V and 6 bases at J, with 14 bases between. This CDR3 comprises 15 residues. In germline, CDR1 is LNHDA, CDR2 SQIVND (reference sequence). The CDR3 DNA is TGTGCCAGTAGTATGGGCAGGGTCCCCCCCGGGGAGCTGTTTTTT. This encodes CASSMGRVPPGELFF.

The rearrangement joins TRBV29-1 to TRBJ2-1; perhaps TRBD2 as D (6 bases). Germline values: CDR1 SQVTM, CDR2 ANQGSEA. V gave up 6 bases and J gave up 8 bases, with 20 bases separating them. The CDR3 is 14 amino acids. DNA for the CDR3: TGCAGCGTCCGGCCAGCGGGCGGGTCGGATGAGCAGTTCTTC. This gives the protein CSVRPAGGSDEQFF.

This chain uses TRBV7-6 with TRBJ2-3; D call uncertain. The CDR3 runs 14 residues. The V gene lost 3 bases and the J gene lost 2 bases, with 9 bases spanning the gap. CDR1 is SGHVS and CDR2 is FNYEAQ in the germline V gene. The CDR3 region is CASSLTPDTDTQYF. The DNA of the CDR3 is TGTGCCAGCAGCTTGACTCCGGACACAGATACGCAGTATTTT.

About this clone: The identical CDR3 is also encoded by other nucleotide sequences in the sample. The rearrangement links TRBV28 to TRBJ2-7, with 7 bases matching TRBD2. The J segment lost 2 bases and the V segment lost 6 bases, leaving 10 bases of the junction unmatched. The germline V gene encodes CDR1 MDHEN and CDR2 SYDVKM. The CDR3 has 15 amino acids. CDR3 region: CASSVQAGRAYEQYF. For the CDR3, the DNA is TGTGCCAGCAGCGTACAAGCGGGGAGGGCCTACGAGCAGTACTTC.

There are a few counts of this clone. The same CDR3 also results from other DNA sequences found in this sample. This chain uses TRBV6-5 with TRBJ1-1, with TRBD1 matching 8 bases. Trimming cost V 6 bases and J 1 base; bases outside gene matches: 4. Germline V lookup: CDR1 MNHEY, CDR2 SVGAGI. The CDR3 is made up of 14 amino acids. CDR3 sequence (DNA): TGTGCCAGCAGATTGACAGGGGAGAACACTGAAGCTTTCTTT. Its translation: CASRLTGENTEAFF.

The genes are TRBV4-2 and TRBJ2-6; D is undetermined. The V gene lost 2 bases and the J gene lost 0 bases, with 5 bases spanning the gap. From germline, CDR1 is LGHNA and CDR2 YNFKEQ. This CDR3 spans 15 amino acids. CDR3 DNA sequence: TGTGCCAGCAGCCAACCCATCTCTGGGGCCAACGTCCTGACTTTC. As protein: CASSQPISGANVLTF.